The clone carrying this T cell receptor beta chain was detected a few times. Its antigen is still unknown. With 60 Vbeta and 13 Jbeta primers, the PCR was carried out. Libraries were prepared by immunoSEQ multiplex PCR; TCRdb keeps only in-frame clonotypes and omits some of them. The sample shows 120,000 to 150,000 clones, roughly 65% of them seen only once. These data are taken from a study of cytomegalovirus exposure and HLA in healthy donors. Overall study results and limits: Excluded were some V segments that proved indistinguishable, including TRBV6-2 and TRBV6-3.

The V end lost 3 bases, the J end lost 3 bases, and 12 bases lay between the germline ends. The CDR3 sequence is 16 residues long. CDR1 and CDR2 from the germline V gene are SGHDN and FVKESK. The receptor was isolated from a man aged 60-69 years in good health and CMV-seronegative. What was sequenced was PBMCs. The chain combines TRBV14 with TRBJ2-6; D perhaps matches TRBD1 (6 bases). DNA for the CDR3: TGTGCCAGCAGCCAGGGTCAGGGGTATGGGGCCAACGTCCTGACTTTC. Translating gives CASSQGQGYGANVLTF.